This T cell receptor (beta chain) stems from a study of cytomegalovirus exposure and HLA in healthy donors. The CDR3 has 15 amino acids. Per germline, CDR1 LGHNA and CDR2 YNFKEQ. Trimming shortened V by 3 bases and J by 3 bases, and 12 bases separated the two germline ends. Points on this clone: Antigen specificity is unknown.

Regarding the study as a whole: In a later analysis, productive TCRs from donors in an Asian-associated ancestry cluster reportedly carried fewer N-insertions than the cohort mean. Later analysis associated a missense DCLRE1C variant with TCR beta V- and J-gene trimming. Associated with cytomegalovirus, according to the listing, were some 150 TCR beta chains.

Primers: 60 Vbeta forward and 13 Jbeta reverse. In the authors' methods: Around 10 million of the roughly 80 million unique TCR beta chains counted in a later analysis were shared. Libraries were prepared by immunoSEQ multiplex PCR; TCRdb keeps only in-frame clonotypes and omits some of them. V and J calls plus clone size are reproduced from that table; the DNA served to infer D and trimming. The table includes 200,000 to 250,000 clones, more than 60% detected once. The chain is built from TRBV4-2 and TRBJ1-5; D not resolved. The source material was PBMCs. This TCR derives from a woman aged 55-70 years in good health and CMV-seropositive. In DNA form, the CDR3 reads TGTGCCAGCAGCCAGGGCGACGGTCCCAATCAGCCCCAGCATTTT. It yields the protein CASSQGDGPNQPQHF.